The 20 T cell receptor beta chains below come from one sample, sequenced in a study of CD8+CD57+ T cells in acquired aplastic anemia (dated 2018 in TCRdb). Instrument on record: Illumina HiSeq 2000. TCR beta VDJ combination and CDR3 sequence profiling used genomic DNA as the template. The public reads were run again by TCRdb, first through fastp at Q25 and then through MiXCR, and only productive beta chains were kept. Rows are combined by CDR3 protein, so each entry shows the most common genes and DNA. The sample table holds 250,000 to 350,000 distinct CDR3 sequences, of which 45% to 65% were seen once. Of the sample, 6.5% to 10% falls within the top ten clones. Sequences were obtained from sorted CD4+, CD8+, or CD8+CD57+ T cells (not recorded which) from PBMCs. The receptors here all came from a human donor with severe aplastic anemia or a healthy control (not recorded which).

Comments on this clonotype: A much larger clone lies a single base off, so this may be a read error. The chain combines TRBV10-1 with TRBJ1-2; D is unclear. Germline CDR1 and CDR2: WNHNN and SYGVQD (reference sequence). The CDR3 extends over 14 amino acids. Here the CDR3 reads CASPREQESYGYTF. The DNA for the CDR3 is TGTGCCAGCCCTAGGGAGCAGGAGAGCTATGGCTACACCTTC.

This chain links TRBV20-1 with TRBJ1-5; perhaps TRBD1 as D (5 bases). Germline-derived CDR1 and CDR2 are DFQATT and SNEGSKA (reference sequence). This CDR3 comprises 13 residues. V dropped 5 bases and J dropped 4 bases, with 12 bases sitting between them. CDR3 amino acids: CSAPGGGNQPQHF. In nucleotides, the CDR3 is TGCAGTGCTCCCGGTGGGGGAAATCAGCCCCAGCATTTT.

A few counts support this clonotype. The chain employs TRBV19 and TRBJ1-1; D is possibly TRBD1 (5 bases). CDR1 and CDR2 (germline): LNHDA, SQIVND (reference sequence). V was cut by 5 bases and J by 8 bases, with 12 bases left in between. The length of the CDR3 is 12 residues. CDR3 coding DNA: TGTGCCAGTAGTGTCGGGACGGAAGAAGCTTTCTTT. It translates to CASSVGTEEAFF.

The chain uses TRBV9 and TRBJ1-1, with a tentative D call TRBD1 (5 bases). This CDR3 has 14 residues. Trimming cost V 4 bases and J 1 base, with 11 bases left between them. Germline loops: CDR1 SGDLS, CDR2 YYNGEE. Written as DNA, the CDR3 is TGTGCCAGCAGCTTTGAGACAGAGAACACTGAAGCTTTCTTT. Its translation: CASSFETENTEAFF. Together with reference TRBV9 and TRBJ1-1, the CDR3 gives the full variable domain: DSGVTQTPKHLITATGQRVTLRCSPRSGDLSVYWYQQSLDQGLQFLIQYYNGEERAKGNILERFSAQQFPDLHSELNLSSLELGDSALYFCASSFETENTEAFFGQGTRLTVV.

CDR3 amino acids: CASSGSRGRDLLGEPQHF. Written as DNA, the CDR3 is TGTGCCAGTAGTGGAAGCCGGGGCCGGGACCTACTGGGGGAGCCCCAGCATTTT. The chain links TRBV19 to TRBJ1-5, with D tentatively TRBD1 (5 bases). The V and J ends lost 5 bases and 8 bases respectively, with 28 bases between them. Germline CDR1 and CDR2: LNHDA and SQIVND (reference sequence). This CDR3 has 18 amino acids.

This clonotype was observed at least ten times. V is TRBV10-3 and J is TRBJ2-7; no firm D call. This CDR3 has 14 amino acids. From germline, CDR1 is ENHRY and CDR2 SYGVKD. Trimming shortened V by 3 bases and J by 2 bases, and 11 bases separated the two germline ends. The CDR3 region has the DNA TGTGCCATCAGTGATATAAAGCCAACCTACGAGCAGTACTTC. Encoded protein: CAISDIKPTYEQYF.

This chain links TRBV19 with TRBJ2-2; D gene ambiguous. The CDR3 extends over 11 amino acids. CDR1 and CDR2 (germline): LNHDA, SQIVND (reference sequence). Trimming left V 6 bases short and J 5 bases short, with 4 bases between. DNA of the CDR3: TGTGCCAGTAGCGGAACCGGGGAGCTGTTTTTT. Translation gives CASSGTGELFF. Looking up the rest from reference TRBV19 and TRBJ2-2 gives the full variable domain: DGGITQSPKYLFRKEGQNVTLSCEQNLNHDAMYWYRQDPGQGLRLIYYSQIVNDFQKGDIAEGYSVSREKKESFPLTVTSAQKNPTAFYLCASSGTGELFFGEGSRLTVL.

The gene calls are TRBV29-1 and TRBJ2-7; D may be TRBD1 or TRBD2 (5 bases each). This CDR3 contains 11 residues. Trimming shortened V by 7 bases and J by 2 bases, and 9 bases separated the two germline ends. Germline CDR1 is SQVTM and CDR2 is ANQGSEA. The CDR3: CSARDAYEQYF. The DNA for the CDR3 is TGCAGCGCACGGGACGCCTACGAGCAGTACTTC.

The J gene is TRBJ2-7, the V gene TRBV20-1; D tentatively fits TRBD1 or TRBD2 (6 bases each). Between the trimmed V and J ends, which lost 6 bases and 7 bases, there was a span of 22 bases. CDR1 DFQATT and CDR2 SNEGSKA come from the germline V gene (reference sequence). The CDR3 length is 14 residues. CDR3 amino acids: CSARTGAAQREQYF. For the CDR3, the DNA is TGCAGTGCACGGACGGGGGCCGCTCAAAGGGAGCAGTACTTC.

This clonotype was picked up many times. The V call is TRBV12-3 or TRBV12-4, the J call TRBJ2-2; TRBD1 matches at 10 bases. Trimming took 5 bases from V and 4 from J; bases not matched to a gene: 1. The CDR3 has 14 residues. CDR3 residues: CASSRQGATGELFF. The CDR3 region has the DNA TGTGCCAGCAGTAGACAGGGGGCCACCGGGGAGCTGTTTTTT.

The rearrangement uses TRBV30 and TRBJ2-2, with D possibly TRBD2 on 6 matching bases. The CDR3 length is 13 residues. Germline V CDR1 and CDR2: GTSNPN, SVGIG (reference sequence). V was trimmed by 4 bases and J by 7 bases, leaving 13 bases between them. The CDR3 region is CAWKAGTGGELFF. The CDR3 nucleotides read TGTGCCTGGAAGGCGGGAACGGGCGGGGAGCTGTTTTTT.

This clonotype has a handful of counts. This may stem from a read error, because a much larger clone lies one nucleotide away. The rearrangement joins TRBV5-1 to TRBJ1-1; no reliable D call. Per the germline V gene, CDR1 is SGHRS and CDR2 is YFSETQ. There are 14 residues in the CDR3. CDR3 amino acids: CASSLQLVNTEAFF. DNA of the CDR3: TGCGCCAGCAGCTTACAACTGGTGAATACTGAAGCTTTCTTT. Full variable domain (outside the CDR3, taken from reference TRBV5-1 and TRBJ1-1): KAGVTQTPRYLIKTRGQQVTLSCSPISGHRSVSWYQQTPGQGLQFLFEYFSETQRNKGNFPGRFSGRQFSNSRSEMNVSTLELGDSALYLCASSLQLVNTEAFFGQGTRLTVV.

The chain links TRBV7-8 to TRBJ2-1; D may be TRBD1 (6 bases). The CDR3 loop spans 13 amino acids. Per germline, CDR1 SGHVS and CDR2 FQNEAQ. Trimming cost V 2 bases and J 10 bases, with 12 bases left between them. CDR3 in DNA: TGTGCCAGCAGCTTATCGGCCGGGACAGAGCAGTTCTTC. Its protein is CASSLSAGTEQFF.

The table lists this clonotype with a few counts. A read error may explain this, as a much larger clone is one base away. The CDR3 loop reads CASSYGRGLPYEQYF. The CDR3 DNA follows: TGTGCCAGCAGTTACGGCCGGGGACTCCCCTACGAGCAGTACTTC. The V and J genes are TRBV6-2 or TRBV6-3 and TRBJ2-7, with D maybe TRBD2 (6 bases). CDR1 and CDR2 from the germline V gene are MNHEY and SVGEGT. The CDR3 is 15 residues long. Trimming shortened V by 2 bases and J by 2 bases, and 13 bases separated the two germline ends.

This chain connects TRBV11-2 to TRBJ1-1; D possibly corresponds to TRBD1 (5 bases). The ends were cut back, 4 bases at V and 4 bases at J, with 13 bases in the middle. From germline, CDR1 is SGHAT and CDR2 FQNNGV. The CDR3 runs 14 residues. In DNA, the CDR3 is TGTGCCAGCAGCTCCCATGGCGGGGGCACTGAAGCTTTCTTT. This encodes CASSSHGGGTEAFF. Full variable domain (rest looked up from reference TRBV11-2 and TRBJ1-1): EAGVAQSPRYKIIEKRQSVAFWCNPISGHATLYWYQQILGQGPKLLIQFQNNGVVDDSQLPKDRFSAERLKGVDSTLKIQPAKLEDSAVYLCASSSHGGGTEAFFGQGTRLTVV.

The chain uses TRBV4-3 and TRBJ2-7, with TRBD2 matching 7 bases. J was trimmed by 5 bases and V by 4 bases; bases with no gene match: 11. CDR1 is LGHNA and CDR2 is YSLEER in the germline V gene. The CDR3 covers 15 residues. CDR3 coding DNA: TGCGCCAGCAGCCCTCCCTTAGGTGGGACTAACGAGCAGTACTTC. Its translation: CASSPPLGGTNEQYF.

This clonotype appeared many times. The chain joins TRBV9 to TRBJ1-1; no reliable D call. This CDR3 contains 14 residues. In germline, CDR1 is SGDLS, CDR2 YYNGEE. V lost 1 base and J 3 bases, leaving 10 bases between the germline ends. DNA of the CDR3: TGTGCCAGCAGCGTATTACCAGAGGACACTGAAGCTTTCTTT. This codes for CASSVLPEDTEAFF.

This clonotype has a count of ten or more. DNA of the CDR3: TGTGCCAGCAACTTGTGGGGTTCACCCCTCCACTTT. Translating it yields CASNLWGSPLHF. The chain recombines TRBV7-9 with TRBJ1-6; D gene unclear. This CDR3 region has 12 residues. CDR1 and CDR2 from the germline V gene are SEHNR and FQNEAQ (reference sequence). Trimming took 7 bases from V and 9 from J, leaving 10 bases between them.

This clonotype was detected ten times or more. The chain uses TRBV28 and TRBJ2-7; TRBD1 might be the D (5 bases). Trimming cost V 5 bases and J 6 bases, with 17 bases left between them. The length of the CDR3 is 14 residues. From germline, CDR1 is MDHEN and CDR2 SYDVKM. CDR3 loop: CASSLTRALREQYF. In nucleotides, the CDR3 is TGTGCCAGCAGTCTGACCAGGGCCCTACGCGAGCAGTACTTC.

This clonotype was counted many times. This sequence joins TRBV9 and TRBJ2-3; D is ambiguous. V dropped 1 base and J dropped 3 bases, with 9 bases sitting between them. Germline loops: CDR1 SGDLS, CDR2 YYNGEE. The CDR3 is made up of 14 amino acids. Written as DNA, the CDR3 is TGTGCCAGCAGCGTATTTGCTGGGACAGATACGCAGTATTTT. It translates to CASSVFAGTDTQYF.